The 3 T cell receptor beta chains below come from one sample, sequenced in a study of CD8 T cells in ankylosing spondylitis. Study observations and caveats: Characteristic, it appeared, of ankylosing spondylitis blood was a TCR beta motif of about eight highly homologous variants.

These receptors lack a known antigen. MiXCR, applied by TCRdb to the 5' RACE reads, yields one record per CDR3 protein. Here the sample spans about 440,000 distinct CDR3 sequences, over 15% being singletons. Sequenced input: blood, either unsorted or a sorted T cell fraction (not recorded which). The receptors come from a male donor with ankylosing spondylitis.

This clonotype was detected a few times. V is TRBV5-5 and J is TRBJ2-5; D gene uncertain. From germline, CDR1 is SGHKS and CDR2 YYEKEE (reference sequence). The CDR3 covers 13 residues. V lost 4 bases to trimming and J lost 1 base, with 8 bases between them. CDR3 nucleotide sequence: TGTGCCAGCAGCATCGGAGCCCAAGAGACCCAGTACTTC. Translating it yields CASSIGAQETQYF.

The chain is built from TRBV7-9 and TRBJ2-7, with TRBD2 matching 8 bases. CDR1 is SEHNR, CDR2 FQNEAQ, per germline (reference sequence). Trimming took 4 bases from V and 3 from J; bases not matched to a gene: 8. This CDR3 spans 15 amino acids. DNA of the CDR3: TGTGCCAGCAGCTCTCGAACGGGACTAGACTACGAGCAGTACTTC. The encoded protein is CASSSRTGLDYEQYF. Combining the CDR3 with reference TRBV7-9 and TRBJ2-7 gives the whole variable domain DTGVSQNPRHKITKRGQNVTFRCDPISEHNRLYWYRQTLGQGPEFLTYFQNEAQLEKSRLLSDRFSAERPKGSFSTLEIQRTEQGDSAMYLCASSSRTGLDYEQYFGPGTRLTVT.

The genes are TRBV25-1 and TRBJ2-1; no reliable D call. CDR1 is MGHDK and CDR2 is SYGVNS in the germline V gene. The CDR3 consists of 16 residues. V shed 2 bases and J shed 0 bases, with 11 bases lying between them. The CDR3 DNA sequence: TGTGCCAGCAGTGAAGTCTTGGGGTTCTCCTACAATGAGCAGTTCTTC. Its translation: CASSEVLGFSYNEQFF.